This T cell receptor (beta chain) is drawn from a study of regulatory T cells in long-lasting Graves disease. Time point: newly diagnosed GD, antithyroid drugs for less than 3 months. Scientists built the TCR library using RNA that was extracted from PBMCs. Both iRepertoire HTBI primers and Arm-PCR of CDR3 regions were used to build the TCR beta libraries. From the multiplex PCR reads, TCRdb called clonotypes with MiXCR, one entry per CDR3 protein. Here the sample spans 620,000 or so distinct CDR3 sequences, approximately 15% being singletons. The CDR3 is 13 amino acids. Germline V gene sequence: CDR1 SGHRS, CDR2 YFSETQ. The ends were cut back, 0 bases at V and 6 bases at J, with 9 bases in the middle. This sample also appeared in a second study, on T cells in Graves' hyperthyroidism and ophthalmopathy.

This material consisted of peripheral blood mononuclear cells (PBMCs), taken at new diagnosis, from a patient treated with antithyroid drugs. The chain carries TRBV5-1 and TRBJ1-2; D might be TRBD1 (6 bases). The TCR was taken from a woman in her twenties or thirties with Graves disease. The CDR3: CASSLDRVDGYTF. In DNA form, the CDR3 reads TGCGCCAGCAGCTTGGACAGGGTAGATGGCTACACCTTC.